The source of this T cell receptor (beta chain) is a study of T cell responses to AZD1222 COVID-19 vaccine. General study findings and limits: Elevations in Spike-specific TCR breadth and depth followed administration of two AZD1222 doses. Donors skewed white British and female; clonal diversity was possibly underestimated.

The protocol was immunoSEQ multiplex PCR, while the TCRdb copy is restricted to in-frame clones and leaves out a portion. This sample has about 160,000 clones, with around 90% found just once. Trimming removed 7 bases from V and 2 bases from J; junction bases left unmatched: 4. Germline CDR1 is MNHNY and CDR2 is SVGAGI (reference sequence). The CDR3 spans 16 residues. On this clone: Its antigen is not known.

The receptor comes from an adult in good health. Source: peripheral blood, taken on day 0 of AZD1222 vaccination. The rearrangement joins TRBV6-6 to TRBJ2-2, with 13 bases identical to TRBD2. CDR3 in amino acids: CASTGLAGANTGELFF. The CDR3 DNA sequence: TGTGCCAGCACCGGACTAGCGGGAGCTAACACCGGGGAGCTGTTTTTT.